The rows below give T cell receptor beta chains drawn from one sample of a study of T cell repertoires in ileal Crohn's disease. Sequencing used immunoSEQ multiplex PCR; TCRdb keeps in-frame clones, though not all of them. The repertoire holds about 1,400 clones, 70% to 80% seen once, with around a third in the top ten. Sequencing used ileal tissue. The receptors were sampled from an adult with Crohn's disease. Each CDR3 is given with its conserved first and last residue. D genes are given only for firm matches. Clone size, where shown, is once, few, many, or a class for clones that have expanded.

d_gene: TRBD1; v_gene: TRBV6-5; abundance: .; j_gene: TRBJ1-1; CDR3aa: CASSYSGDRQGRAFF; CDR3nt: TGTGCCAGCAGTTACTCGGGGGACCGACAGGGACGGGCTTTCTTT
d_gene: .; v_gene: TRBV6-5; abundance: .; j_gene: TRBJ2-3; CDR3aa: CASSYAIESTDTQYF; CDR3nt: TGTGCCAGCAGTTACGCCATAGAGAGCACAGATACGCAGTATTTT
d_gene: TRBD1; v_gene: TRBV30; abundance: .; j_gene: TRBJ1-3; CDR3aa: CAWRGQGSGNTIYF; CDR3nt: TGTGCCTGGAGGGGACAGGGCTCTGGAAACACCATATATTTT
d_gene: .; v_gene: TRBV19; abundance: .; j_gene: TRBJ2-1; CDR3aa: CASVGLLGANEQFF; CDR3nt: TGTGCCAGTGTTGGGTTGTTGGGGGCAAATGAGCAGTTCTTC
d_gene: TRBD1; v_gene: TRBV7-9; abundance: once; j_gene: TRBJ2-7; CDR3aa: CASSYTGTGDYEQYF; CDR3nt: TGTGCCAGCAGCTATACCGGGACAGGGGACTACGAGCAGTACTTC
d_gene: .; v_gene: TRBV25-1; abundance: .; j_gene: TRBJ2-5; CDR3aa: CASSAGETQYF; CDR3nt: TGTGCCAGCAGTGCCGGAGAGACCCAGTACTTC
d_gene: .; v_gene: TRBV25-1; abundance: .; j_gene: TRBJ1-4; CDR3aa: CASSDSGSEHSTNEKLFF; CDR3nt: TGTGCCAGCAGTGACTCGGGATCAGAGCATTCAACTAATGAAAAACTGTTTTTT
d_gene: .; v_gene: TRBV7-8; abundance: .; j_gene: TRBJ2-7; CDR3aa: CASSPYYEQYF; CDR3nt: TGTGCCAGCAGCCCCTACTACGAGCAGTACTTC
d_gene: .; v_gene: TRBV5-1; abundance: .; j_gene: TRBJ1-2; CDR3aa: CASSLLFGEPVLGYTF; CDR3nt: TGCGCCAGCAGCTTGTTGTTCGGGGAACCCGTTTTAGGCTACACCTTC
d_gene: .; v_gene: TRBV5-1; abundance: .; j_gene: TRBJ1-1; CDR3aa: CASSLASGDAAFF; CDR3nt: TGCGCCAGCAGCTTGGCGTCAGGGGACGCAGCTTTCTTT
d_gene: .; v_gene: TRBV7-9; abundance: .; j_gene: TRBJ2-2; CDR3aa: CASTTDTNTGELFF; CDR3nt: TGTGCCAGCACTACGGACACGAACACCGGGGAGCTGTTTTTT
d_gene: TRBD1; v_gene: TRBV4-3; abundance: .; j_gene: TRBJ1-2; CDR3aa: CASSQDRVRGLGYTF; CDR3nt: TGCGCCAGCAGCCAAGATCGGGTCAGGGGGCTTGGCTACACCTTC
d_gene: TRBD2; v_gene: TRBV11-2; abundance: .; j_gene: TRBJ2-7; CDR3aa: CASSSPGGLASYEQYF; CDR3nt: TGTGCCAGCAGCTCCCCGGGTGGACTAGCGAGTTACGAGCAGTACTTC
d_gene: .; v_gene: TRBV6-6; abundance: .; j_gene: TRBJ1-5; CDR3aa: CASSYSKPGGWQPQHF; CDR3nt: TGTGCCAGCAGTTACTCGAAACCGGGGGGCTGGCAGCCCCAGCATTTT
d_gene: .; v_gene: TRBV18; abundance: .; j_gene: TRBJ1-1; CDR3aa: CASSRRGAHTEAFF; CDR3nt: TGTGCCAGCTCCCGACGCGGGGCGCACACTGAAGCTTTCTTT
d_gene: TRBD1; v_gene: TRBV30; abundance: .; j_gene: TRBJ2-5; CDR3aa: CAWSFGQGVMETQYF; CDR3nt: TGTGCCTGGAGTTTTGGACAGGGGGTAATGGAGACCCAGTACTTC
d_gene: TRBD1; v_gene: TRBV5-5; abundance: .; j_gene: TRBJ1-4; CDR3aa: CASSLAGGNEKLFF; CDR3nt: TGTGCCAGCAGCTTGGCAGGGGGTAATGAAAAACTGTTTTTT
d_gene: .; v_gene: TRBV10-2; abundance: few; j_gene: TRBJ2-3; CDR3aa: CASSLQVNTDTQYF; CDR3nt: TGCGCCAGCAGTTTACAGGTGAACACAGATACGCAGTATTTT
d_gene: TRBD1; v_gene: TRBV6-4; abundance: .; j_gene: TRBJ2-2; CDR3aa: CASSTTRQGPSIGGELFF; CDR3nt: TGTGCCAGCAGCACAACCCGACAGGGGCCCTCGATTGGTGGGGAGCTGTTTTTT
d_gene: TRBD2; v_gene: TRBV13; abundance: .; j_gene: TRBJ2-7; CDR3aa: CASSSTTLDRGDRGEQYF; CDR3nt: TGTGCCAGCAGCTCAACCACCCTGGATCGGGGGGATCGGGGCGAGCAGTACTTC
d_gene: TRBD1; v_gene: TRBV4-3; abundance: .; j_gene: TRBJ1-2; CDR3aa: CASSHRGQLGYTF; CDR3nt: TGCGCCAGCAGCCACCGGGGACAGTTGGGCTACACCTTC
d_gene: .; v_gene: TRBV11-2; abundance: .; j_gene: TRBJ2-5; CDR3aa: CASSSIGGSGETQYF; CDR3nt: TGTGCCAGCAGCTCTATAGGGGGAAGTGGAGAGACCCAGTACTTC
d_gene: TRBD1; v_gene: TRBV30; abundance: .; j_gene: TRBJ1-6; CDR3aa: CAWSPGGFTYNSPLHF; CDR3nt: TGTGCCTGGAGTCCAGGGGGCTTCACCTATAATTCACCCCTCCACTTT
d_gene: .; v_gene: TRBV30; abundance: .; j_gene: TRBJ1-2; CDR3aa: CAWSVSRYGYTF; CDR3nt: TGTGCCTGGAGTGTATCTCGGTATGGCTACACCTTC